One T cell receptor (beta chain) is described in this entry. Per germline, CDR1 MNHEY and CDR2 SVGEGT. J lost 2 bases, V lost 4 bases, and 13 bases had no gene match. The CDR3 totals 17 residues. Across over 20 US areas, participants ranged in age from about 18 to 89 years. Exposed participants came across a COVID-19 case within 2 weeks before study entry. These data belong to a study of blood T cell repertoires in COVID-19. Study in general: The United States, Italy and Spain provided the acute and convalescent COVID-19 samples.

Per the study methods: How many nucleated cells were present was estimated from reference gene primer amplification. Profiled with immunoSEQ multiplex PCR; TCRdb holds only in-frame clones, not every one. V and J calls and clone size come straight from that table; D and trimming were deduced from the DNA. Here the sample spans 320,000 or so clones, roughly 85% being singletons. Sequencing input: PBMCs or T cells enriched from blood (not recorded which). The chain is built from TRBV6-2 or TRBV6-3 and TRBJ1-2, with 7 bases lining up with TRBD1. The receptor's source is a woman under 40 who had been exposed to COVID-19. The CDR3 region is CASSSPRDSAENYGYTF. Written as DNA, the CDR3 is TGTGCCAGCAGTTCGCCCCGGGACAGTGCCGAAAACTATGGCTACACCTTC.